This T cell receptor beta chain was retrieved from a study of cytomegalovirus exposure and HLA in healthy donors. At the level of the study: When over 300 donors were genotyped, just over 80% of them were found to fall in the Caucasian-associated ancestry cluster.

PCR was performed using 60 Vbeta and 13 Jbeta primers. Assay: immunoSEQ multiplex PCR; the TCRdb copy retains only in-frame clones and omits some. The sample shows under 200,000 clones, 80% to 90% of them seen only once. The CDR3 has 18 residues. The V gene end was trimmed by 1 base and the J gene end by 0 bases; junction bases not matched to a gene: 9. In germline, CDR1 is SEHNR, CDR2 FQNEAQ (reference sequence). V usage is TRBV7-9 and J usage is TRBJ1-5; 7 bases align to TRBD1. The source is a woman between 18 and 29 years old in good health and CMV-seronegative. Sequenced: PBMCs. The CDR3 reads CASSLVPGTALSNQPQHF. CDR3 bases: TGTGCCAGCAGCTTAGTCCCGGGGACAGCTCTTAGCAATCAGCCCCAGCATTTT.